This T cell receptor (beta chain) was sequenced during a study of blood T cell repertoires in COVID-19. Study overall: Samples of COVID-19 (acute and convalescent) were obtained from the United States, Italy and Spain. In each case, the material was cDNA or gDNA derived from T cells, B-cell-depleted T cells, or PBMCs.

CDR3 length equals 16 residues. Germline V gives CDR1 SGHRS, CDR2 YFSETQ. V trimming: 4 bases; J trimming: 2 bases; junction bases outside the gene matches: 9. Authors' data handling: Using reference gene primer amplification, nucleated cell counts were estimated. Profiled with immunoSEQ multiplex PCR; TCRdb holds only in-frame clones, not every one. The V and J calls and clone size come from that table; D and trimming were worked out from the DNA. The sample has over 250,000 clones, around 85% seen once. Sample: peripheral blood. The TCR was taken from a man in his fifties with active or convalescent COVID-19. The genes are TRBV5-1 and TRBJ1-3, with 7 bases fitting TRBD1. CDR3 DNA sequence: TGCGCCAGCAGCCTCCCTTTGACAGGGCCTGGAAACACCATATATTTT. Translation: CASSLPLTGPGNTIYF.